This entry features one T cell receptor beta chain sequence. Its cognate antigen is unknown. The missing CDR3 end, 3 residues past where the read stops, is filled in from the germline J gene. The sample comes from a study of T cells in women clearing cervical HPV infection. Study context: HLA type stays a possible confounder, typing being limited. Findings of the study overall: Richness plus V gene abundances separated cases from controls with AUC 0.65 to 0.85.

Measured with immunoSEQ multiplex PCR; TCRdb has only the in-frame clones, and not every one. This sample's clone table lists tens of thousands of clones. V shed 1 base, J shed 8 bases, and the junction held 6 bases outside the gene matches. From germline, CDR1 is SGHDN and CDR2 FVKESK. This CDR3 is built from 15 residues. The specimen was blood buffy coat. The sequence came from a woman aged 18 to 75 with a cervical HPV16 infection that either progressed to CIN3+ or cleared (not recorded which). V usage is TRBV14 and J usage is TRBJ1-4; 8 bases fit TRBD1. CDR3 DNA, as far as it was read: TGTGCCAGCAGCCAAGGGACAGGGACACGGGAAAAA. Translated, it gives CASSQGTGTREK. The entire CDR3 protein reads CASSQGTGTREKLFF.